This T cell receptor (beta chain) was profiled in a study of T cells in Graves' hyperthyroidism and ophthalmopathy. Findings and limits, study-wide: Progression to ophthalmopathy was predicted a median of approximately 6.4 months early.

TCR beta CDR3 regions were amplified from RNA transcripts. An initial round of RT-PCR targeting the TCR CDR3 relied on the HTBI primer set. TCRdb re-derived calls from the multiplex PCR reads in MiXCR, one entry per CDR3 protein. Of about 130,000 distinct CDR3 sequences listed, about 20% are singletons. Turning to this clonotype: What it binds is not known.

The V end lost 0 bases, the J end lost 4 bases, and 6 bases lay between the germline ends. The CDR3 consists of 13 residues. Germline-derived CDR1 and CDR2 are MNHNS and SASEGT. The sample consisted of blood. The chain is built from TRBV6-1 and TRBJ2-5; tentatively, D is TRBD1 (6 bases). The clonotype was recovered from a woman in her fifties or sixties with Graves' hyperthyroidism that later progressed to Graves' ophthalmopathy. In DNA, the CDR3 is TGTGCCAGCAGTGAAGCAGGGGGAGAGACCCAGTACTTC. This translates into CASSEAGGETQYF.